The rows below give T cell receptor beta chains drawn from one sample of a study of control samples from healthy donors and cancer patients. Sequencing was performed with immunoSEQ multiplex PCR; in TCRdb, only in-frame clones are kept and a portion is missing. The profile shows tens of thousands of clones, less than 90% of them singletons. The sample comprised blood. Receptors were obtained from an older woman in good health. CDR3s leave out the opening cysteine and the closing phenylalanine or tryptophan.

>TRBJ2-7|TRBV5-1
ASRGAPGQGGDEQY
>TRBJ2-3|TRBV10-2
ASIKTSGGTSDTQY
>TRBJ2-3|TRBV4-3
ASSQDSGVATQY
>TRBJ2-1|TRBV9
ASSFSGIGTYNEQF
>TRBJ1-1|TRBV5-1
ASSTISGKNTEAF
>TRBJ2-2|TRBV11-3
ASSTGQGDTGELF
>TRBJ2-1|TRBV5-1
ASSLAGTPSNEQF
>TRBJ1-3|TRBV5-5
ASSFSTGGSGNTIY
>TRBJ2-1|TRBV7-2
ASSFYGSNNEQF
>TRBJ1-2|TRBV5-1
ASSFGKTGGEGYT
>TRBJ2-3|TRBV10-3
AIKQLGPDTQY
>TRBJ2-5|TRBV24-1
ATSDSVSGEIQY
>TRBJ2-1|TRBV9
ASSVDQVGIYNEQF
>TRBJ2-1|TRBV1
TSSQVRVRTATYNEQF
>TRBJ1-1|TRBV20-1
SAKDSTEAF
>TRBJ1-1|TRBV6-5
ASRLGSEAF
>TRBJ1-1|TRBV7-2
ASSFRGGDTEAF
>TRBJ1-1|TRBV18
ASSPTGGPEAF
>TRBJ2-2|TRBV10-3
AISESNQGGELF
>TRBJ1-2|TRBV6-5
ASSNSGVLYGYT
>TRBJ1-2|TRBV14
ASTEGGDGYT
>TRBJ2-3|TRBV30
AWRPRLPSTDTQY
>TRBJ2-4|TRBV18
ASSPGNTLAKNIQY
>TRBJ2-1|TRBV11-2
ATARKGLAEYNEQF
>TRBJ1-5|TRBV6-5
ASRPGPSNQPQH
>TRBJ1-1|TRBV3-1/TRBV3-2
ASSQEHRVNTEAF
>TRBJ2-3|TRBV6-6
ASTRAEPTDTQY
>TRBJ1-3|TRBV30
AWSARTSSGNTIY
>TRBJ2-7|TRBV6-5
ASRQNALDYEQY
>TRBJ2-2|TRBV15
ATSARLAAGELF
>TRBJ1-3|TRBV7-2
ASSLVWGSGNTIY
>TRBJ2-3|TRBV7-2
ASSLGLAGTDTQY
>TRBJ1-3|TRBV11-2
ASSLPMAGNTIY
>TRBJ2-2|TRBV7-3
ASSLIVTANTGELF
>TRBJ1-1|TRBV29-1
SADRSNTEAF
>TRBJ1-5|TRBV4-1
ASSQDGGFNNQPQH
>TRBJ2-5|TRBV5-1
ASSLGGGWETQY
>TRBJ2-1|TRBV3-1/TRBV3-2
ASSRWGLAGDYGQF
>TRBJ1-4|TRBV9
ASSPRGNQRDEKLF
>TRBJ2-7|TRBV3-1/TRBV3-2
ASSQVAGIAYEQY
>TRBJ2-2|TRBV19
ASGTGYTGELF
>TRBJ2-1|TRBV19
ASTNQMTSLNNNEQF
>TRBJ2-3|TRBV7-6
ASSLAGAAFDTQY
>TRBJ2-7|TRBV9
ASSVAQAGYEQY
>TRBJ1-3|TRBV5-4
ASRSLGSGNTIY